The following is a TCR beta chain sequence with its context. The method was immunoSEQ multiplex PCR; TCRdb's version includes in-frame clones alone and lacks a portion of them. The data contain 50,000 or so clones, 86% of them singletons. V trimming: 6 bases; J trimming: 2 bases; junction bases outside the gene matches: 5. CDR3 length: 13 residues. Per germline, CDR1 SQVTM and CDR2 ANQGSEA. The data originate from a study of blood T cell repertoires in COVID-19. V is TRBV29-1 and J is TRBJ1-2; 8 bases match TRBD1. The sample was peripheral blood. This receptor was identified in an elderly woman with acute or convalescent COVID-19. The CDR3 protein is CSVAGQGNYGYTF. In DNA form, the CDR3 reads TGCAGCGTCGCAGGACAGGGCAACTATGGCTACACCTTC. The whole variable domain, remainder taken from reference TRBV29-1 and TRBJ1-2, is SAVISQKPSRDICQRGTSLTIQCQVDSQVTMMFWYRQQPGQSLTLIATANQGSEATYESGFVIDKFPISRPNLTFSTLTVSNMSPEDSSIYLCSVAGQGNYGYTFGSGTRLTVV.